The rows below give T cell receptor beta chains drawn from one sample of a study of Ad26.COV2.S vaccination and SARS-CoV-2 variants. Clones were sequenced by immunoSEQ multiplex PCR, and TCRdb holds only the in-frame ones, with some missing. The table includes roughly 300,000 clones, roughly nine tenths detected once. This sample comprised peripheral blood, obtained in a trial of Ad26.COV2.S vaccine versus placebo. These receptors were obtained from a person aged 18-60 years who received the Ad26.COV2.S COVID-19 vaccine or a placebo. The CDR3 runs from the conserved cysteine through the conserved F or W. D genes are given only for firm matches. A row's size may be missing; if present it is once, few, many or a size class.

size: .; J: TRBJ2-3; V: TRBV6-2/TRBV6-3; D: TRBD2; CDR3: CASSPLAASTDTQYF; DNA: TGTGCCAGCAGTCCACTAGCGGCTAGCACAGATACGCAGTATTTT
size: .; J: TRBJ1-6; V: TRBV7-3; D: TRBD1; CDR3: CASSFGTGRNSPLHF; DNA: TGTGCCAGCAGCTTCGGGACAGGGCGTAATTCACCCCTCCACTTT
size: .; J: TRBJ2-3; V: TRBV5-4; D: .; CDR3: CASSSVPRTDTQYF; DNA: TGTGCCAGCAGCTCGGTACCTCGCACAGATACGCAGTATTTT
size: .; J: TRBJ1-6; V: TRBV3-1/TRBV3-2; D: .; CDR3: CASSQPRPSQSPLHF; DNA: TGTGCCAGCAGCCAACCTCGGCCATCCCAATCACCCCTCCACTTT
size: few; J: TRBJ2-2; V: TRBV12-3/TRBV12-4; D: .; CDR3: CASSFSRTGELFF; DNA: TGTGCCAGCAGTTTTTCTAGGACCGGGGAGCTGTTTTTT
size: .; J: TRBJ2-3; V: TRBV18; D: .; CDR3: CASSPAVFTDTQYF; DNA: TGTGCCAGCTCACCGGCGGTTTTCACAGATACGCAGTATTTT
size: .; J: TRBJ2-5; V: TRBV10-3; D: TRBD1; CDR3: CAISTQGQGYQETQYF; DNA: TGTGCCATCAGCACACAAGGACAGGGGTACCAAGAGACCCAGTACTTC
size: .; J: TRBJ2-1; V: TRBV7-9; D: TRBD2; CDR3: CASSLARGGTYNEQFF; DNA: TGTGCCAGCAGCTTAGCGCGGGGGGGCACATACAATGAGCAGTTCTTC
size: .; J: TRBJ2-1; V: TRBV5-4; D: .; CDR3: CASSSPPDNEQFF; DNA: TGTGCCAGCAGCTCCCCCCCTGACAATGAGCAGTTCTTC
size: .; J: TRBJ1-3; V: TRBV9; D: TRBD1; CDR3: CASSRGQYSGNTIYF; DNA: TGTGCCAGCAGCCGGGGACAGTACTCTGGAAACACCATATATTTT
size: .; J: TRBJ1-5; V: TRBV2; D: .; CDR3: CASSVYSNQPQHF; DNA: TGTGCCAGCAGTGTATATAGCAATCAGCCCCAGCATTTT
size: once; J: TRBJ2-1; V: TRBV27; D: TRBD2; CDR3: CASSSGLGRDEQFF; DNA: TGTGCCAGCAGTTCCGGACTAGGTCGGGATGAGCAGTTCTTC
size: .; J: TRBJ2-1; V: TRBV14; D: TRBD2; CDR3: CASSRPGTSGVLYNEQFF; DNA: TGTGCCAGCAGCCGTCCGGGGACTAGCGGTGTACTTTACAATGAGCAGTTCTTC
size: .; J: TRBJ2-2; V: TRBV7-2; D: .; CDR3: CASSLTRGGTGELFF; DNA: TGTGCCAGCAGCTTAACTAGGGGGGGGACCGGGGAGCTGTTTTTT